These 5 T cell receptor beta chains originate from one sample sequenced in a study of human T cells and chemical hapten exposure. The time point is: patch test 2, 6 weeks after DPC sensitization. The treatment denotes: therapeutic diphenylcyclopropenone sensitization with weekly scalp DPC. TCRdb re-called the RACE reads with MiXCR, one entry per CDR3 protein. The sample has 80,000 to 100,000 distinct CDR3 sequences, about 10% seen once; the top ten hold around 4.7%. The sample consisted of whole blood, taken in connection with sensitization to the hapten diphenylcyclopropenone (DPC). The receptors here all came from a woman in her fifties or sixties with alopecia areata. Some clones in this sample may be carry-over from other donors' samples.

This clonotype came up many times. This chain links TRBV2 with TRBJ1-2, with 9 nucleotides matching TRBD1. V was pared by 5 bases and J by 6 bases, with 4 bases of the junction left unmatched. The CDR3 sequence is 13 residues long. Germline V lookup: CDR1 SNHLY, CDR2 FYNNEI. In DNA form, the CDR3 reads TGTGCCAGCAGTCCGGGACAGGGCCATGGCTACACCTTC. It codes for CASSPGQGHGYTF. Using reference TRBV2 and TRBJ1-2 for the parts outside the CDR3, the full variable domain is EPEVTQTPSHQVTQMGQEVILRCVPISNHLYFYWYRQILGQKVEFLVSFYNNEISEKSEIFDDQFSVERPDGSNFTLKIRSTKLEDSAMYFCASSPGQGHGYTFGSGTRLTVV.

In this sample, this clonotype turned up a few times. The V gene is TRBV27, the J gene TRBJ2-1; TRBD2 might be the D (7 bases). Germline V lookup: CDR1 MNHEY, CDR2 SMNVEV (reference sequence). V was cut by 2 bases and J by 4 bases, with 18 bases left in between. The CDR3 loop spans 17 amino acids. The CDR3 nucleotides are TGTGCCAGCAGTTTAGGCCCAGGGGCGGGGGCATACAATGAGCAGTTCTTC. The encoded protein is CASSLGPGAGAYNEQFF.

The chain links TRBV4-1 to TRBJ2-1, with TRBD2 matching over 15 bases. The CDR3 is 19 residues long. The germline CDR1 and CDR2 sequences are MGHRA and YSYEKL. After removal of 4 bases from V and 5 bases from J, the junction contained 12 bases not matched to a gene. DNA for the CDR3: TGCGCCAGCAGCCGCGGACTAGCGGGAGGGGGGGTGAGAAACAATGAGCAGTTCTTC. This encodes CASSRGLAGGGVRNNEQFF.

The genes are TRBV28 and TRBJ1-4; 7 bases are a match to TRBD1. This CDR3 has 12 residues. V lost 6 bases, J lost 11 bases, and 6 bases stayed unmatched. Per the germline V gene, CDR1 is MDHEN and CDR2 is SYDVKM. The CDR3 spells CASSPQGWKLFF. The CDR3, as DNA: TGTGCCAGCAGCCCACAGGGGTGGAAACTGTTTTTT.

This chain uses TRBV25-1 with TRBJ2-7; D not certain. This CDR3 region has 11 residues. Germline V gene data show CDR1 as MGHDK and CDR2 as SYGVNS. Between the trimmed V and J ends, which lost 2 bases and 5 bases, there was a span of 4 bases. CDR3 residues: CASSEGDEQYF. The DNA of the CDR3 is TGTGCCAGCAGTGAAGGGGACGAGCAGTACTTC.